Given below is one T cell receptor (beta chain) in context. Its antigen is as yet unknown. The entry originates in a study of T-cell reconstitution after alpha-beta-depleted transplantation in children. Study-wide results and limits: After one year, T-cell counts and TCRbeta diversity mostly came from new T cells. Expanded graft clones, several hundred of them, were reportedly the source of alpha-beta T cells about two months after transplant. Diversity of TCRbeta at day 60 was high in some patients, arising from surviving recipient T cells and thymic progenitors.

Germline CDR1 and CDR2: DFQATT and SNEGSKA (reference sequence). The V end was cut by 4 bases, the J end by 5 bases, with 18 bases between. CDR3 length: 15 amino acids. Unique molecular identifiers featured in how the TCRbeta library was prepared. MiXCR was run by TCRdb on the PCR reads, yielding one entry per CDR3 protein. The sample comprises about 16,000 distinct CDR3 sequences, around 7.7% of which are singletons, and 36% rests with the top ten. The sample in question was PBMCs, mostly from graft donor cells, obtained 60 days after TCRalphabeta/CD19-depleted stem cell transplant. This receptor was obtained from a boy in the first two years of life who had a stem cell transplant for Wiskott-Aldrich syndrome, so the T cells may come from the graft donor. The gene calls are TRBV20-1 and TRBJ2-1; D is perhaps TRBD2 (6 bases). For the CDR3, the DNA is TGCAGTGCTAACGGGGGACTTCTTTCGAACAATGAGCAGTTCTTC. Its protein is CSANGGLLSNNEQFF.